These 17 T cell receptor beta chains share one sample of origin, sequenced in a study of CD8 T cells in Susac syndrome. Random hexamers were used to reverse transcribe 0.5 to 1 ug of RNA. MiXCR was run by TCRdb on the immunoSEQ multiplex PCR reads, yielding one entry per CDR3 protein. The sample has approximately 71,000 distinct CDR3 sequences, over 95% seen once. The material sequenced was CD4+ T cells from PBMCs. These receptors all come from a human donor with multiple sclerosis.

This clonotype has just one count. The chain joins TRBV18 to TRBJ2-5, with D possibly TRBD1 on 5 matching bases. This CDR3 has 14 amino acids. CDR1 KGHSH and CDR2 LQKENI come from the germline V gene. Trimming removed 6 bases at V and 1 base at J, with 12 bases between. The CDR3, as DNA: TGTGCCAGCTCTCCCGTCGACAGCCAAGAGACCCAGTACTTC. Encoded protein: CASSPVDSQETQYF. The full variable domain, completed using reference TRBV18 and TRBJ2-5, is NAGVMQNPRHLVRRRGQEARLRCSPMKGHSHVYWYRQLPEEGLKFMVYLQKENIIDESGMPKERFSAEFPKEGPSILRIQQVVRGDSAAYFCASSPVDSQETQYFGPGTRLLVL.

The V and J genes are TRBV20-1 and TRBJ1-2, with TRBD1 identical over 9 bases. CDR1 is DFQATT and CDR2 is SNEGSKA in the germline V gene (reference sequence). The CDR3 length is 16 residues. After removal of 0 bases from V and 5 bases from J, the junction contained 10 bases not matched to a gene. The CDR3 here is CSARDQGQGGNYGYTF. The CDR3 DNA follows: TGCAGTGCTAGAGATCAGGGACAGGGAGGGAATTATGGCTACACCTTC.

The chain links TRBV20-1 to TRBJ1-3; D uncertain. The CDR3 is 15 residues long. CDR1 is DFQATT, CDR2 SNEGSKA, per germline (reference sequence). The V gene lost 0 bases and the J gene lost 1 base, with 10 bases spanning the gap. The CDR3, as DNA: TGCAGTGCTAGAGATCCGGCCGTTTCTGGAAACACCATATATTTT. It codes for CSARDPAVSGNTIYF.

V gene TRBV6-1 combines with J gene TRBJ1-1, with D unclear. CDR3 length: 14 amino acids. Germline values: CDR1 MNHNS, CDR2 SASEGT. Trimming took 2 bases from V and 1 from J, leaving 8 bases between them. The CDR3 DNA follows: TGTGCCAGCAGTGAACCCCTCAAGAACACTGAAGCTTTCTTT. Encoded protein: CASSEPLKNTEAFF.

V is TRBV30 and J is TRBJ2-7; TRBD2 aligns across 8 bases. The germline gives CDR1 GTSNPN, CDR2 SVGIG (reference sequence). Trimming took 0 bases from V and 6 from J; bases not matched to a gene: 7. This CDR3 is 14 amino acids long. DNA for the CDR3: TGTGCCTGGAGTGTGGGACTAGGCTTAGGCGAGCAGTACTTC. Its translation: CAWSVGLGLGEQYF.

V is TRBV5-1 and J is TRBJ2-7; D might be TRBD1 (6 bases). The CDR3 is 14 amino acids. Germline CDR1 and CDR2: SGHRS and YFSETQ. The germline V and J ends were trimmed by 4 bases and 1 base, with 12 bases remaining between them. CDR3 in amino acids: CASSPDSGSYEQYF. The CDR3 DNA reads TGCGCCAGCAGCCCGGACAGTGGATCCTACGAGCAGTACTTC.

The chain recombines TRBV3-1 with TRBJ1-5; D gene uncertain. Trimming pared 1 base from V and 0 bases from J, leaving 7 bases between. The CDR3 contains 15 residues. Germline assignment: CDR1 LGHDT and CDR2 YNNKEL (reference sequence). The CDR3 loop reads CASSQGRISNQPQHF. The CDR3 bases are TGTGCCAGCAGCCAAGGACGGATTAGCAATCAGCCCCAGCATTTT.

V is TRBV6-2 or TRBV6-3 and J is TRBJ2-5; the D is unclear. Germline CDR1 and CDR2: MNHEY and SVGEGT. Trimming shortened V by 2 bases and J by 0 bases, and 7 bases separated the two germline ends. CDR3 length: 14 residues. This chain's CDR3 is CASSYLSYQETQYF. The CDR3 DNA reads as TGTGCCAGCAGTTACCTATCCTACCAAGAGACCCAGTACTTC.

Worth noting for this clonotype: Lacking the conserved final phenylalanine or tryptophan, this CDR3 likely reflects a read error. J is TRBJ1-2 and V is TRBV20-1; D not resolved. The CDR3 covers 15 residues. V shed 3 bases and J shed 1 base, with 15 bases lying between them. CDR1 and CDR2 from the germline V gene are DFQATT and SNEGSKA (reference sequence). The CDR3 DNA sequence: TGCAGTGCTAGGTCCATCACAGATTTTAACTATGGCTACACCCTC. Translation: CSARSITDFNYGYTL.

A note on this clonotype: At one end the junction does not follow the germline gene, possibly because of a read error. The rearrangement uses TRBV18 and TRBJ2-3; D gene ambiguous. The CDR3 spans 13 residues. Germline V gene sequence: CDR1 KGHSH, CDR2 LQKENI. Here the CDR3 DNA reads TGTACCAGCTCACCTGGGGATCAAAATACGCAGTATTTT. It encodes CTSSPGDQNTQYF.

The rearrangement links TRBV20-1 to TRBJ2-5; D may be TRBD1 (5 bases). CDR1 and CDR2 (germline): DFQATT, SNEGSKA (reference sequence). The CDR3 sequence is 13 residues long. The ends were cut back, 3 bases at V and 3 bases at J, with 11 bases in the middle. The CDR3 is CSASSPREETQYF. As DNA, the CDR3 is TGCAGTGCTAGCTCCCCCAGGGAAGAGACCCAGTACTTC.

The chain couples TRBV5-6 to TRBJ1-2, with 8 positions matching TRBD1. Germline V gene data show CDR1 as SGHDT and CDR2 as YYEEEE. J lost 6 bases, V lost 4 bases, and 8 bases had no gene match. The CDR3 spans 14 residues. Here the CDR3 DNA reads TGTGCCAGCAGCGCGTTGGACAGGGTGCATGGCTACACCTTC. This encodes CASSALDRVHGYTF.

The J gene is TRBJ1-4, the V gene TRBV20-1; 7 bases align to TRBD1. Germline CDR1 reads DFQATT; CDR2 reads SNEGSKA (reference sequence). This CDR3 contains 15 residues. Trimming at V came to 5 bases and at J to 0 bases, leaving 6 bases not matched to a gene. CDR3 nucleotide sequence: TGCAGTGCTCGAGGACAGGCATCAACTAATGAAAAACTGTTTTTT. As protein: CSARGQASTNEKLFF.

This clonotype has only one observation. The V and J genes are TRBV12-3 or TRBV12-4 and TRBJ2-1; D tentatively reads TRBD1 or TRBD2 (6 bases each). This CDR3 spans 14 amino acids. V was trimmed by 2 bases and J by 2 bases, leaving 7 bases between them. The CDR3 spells CASSLRGPYNEQFF. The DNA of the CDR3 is TGTGCCAGCAGTTTACGGGGGCCCTACAATGAGCAGTTCTTC.

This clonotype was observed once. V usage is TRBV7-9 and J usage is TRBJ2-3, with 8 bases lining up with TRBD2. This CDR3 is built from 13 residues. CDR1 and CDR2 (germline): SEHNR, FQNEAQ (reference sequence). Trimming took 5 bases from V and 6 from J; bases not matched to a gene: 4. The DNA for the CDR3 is TGTGCCAGCAGCCCTAGACTAGCGGATACGCAGTATTTT. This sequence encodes CASSPRLADTQYF.

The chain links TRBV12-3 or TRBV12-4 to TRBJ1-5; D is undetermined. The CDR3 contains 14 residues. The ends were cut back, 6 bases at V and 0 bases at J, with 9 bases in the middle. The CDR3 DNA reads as TGTGCCAGCAGATACCGGGATAGCAATCAGCCCCAGCATTTT. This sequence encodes CASRYRDSNQPQHF.

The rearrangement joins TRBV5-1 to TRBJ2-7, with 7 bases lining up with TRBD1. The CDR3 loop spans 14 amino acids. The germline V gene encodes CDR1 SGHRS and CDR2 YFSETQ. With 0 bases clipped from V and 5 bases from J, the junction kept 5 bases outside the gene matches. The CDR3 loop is CASSLEGAPHEQYF. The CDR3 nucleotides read TGCGCCAGCAGCTTGGAGGGGGCGCCCCACGAGCAGTACTTC.